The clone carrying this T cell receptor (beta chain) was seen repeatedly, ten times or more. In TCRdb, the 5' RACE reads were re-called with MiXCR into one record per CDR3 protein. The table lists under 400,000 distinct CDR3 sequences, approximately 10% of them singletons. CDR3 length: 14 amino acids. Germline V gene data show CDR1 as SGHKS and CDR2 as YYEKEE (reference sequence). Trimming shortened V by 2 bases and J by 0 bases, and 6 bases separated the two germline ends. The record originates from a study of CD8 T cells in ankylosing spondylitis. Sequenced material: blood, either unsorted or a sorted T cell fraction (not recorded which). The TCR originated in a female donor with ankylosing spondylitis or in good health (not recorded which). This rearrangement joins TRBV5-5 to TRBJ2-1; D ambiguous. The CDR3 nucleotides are TGTGCCAGCAGCTTTCCCGGCTCCTACAATGAGCAGTTCTTC. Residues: CASSFPGSYNEQFF.